This T cell receptor (beta chain) was captured by sequencing in a study of cytomegalovirus exposure and HLA in healthy donors. PCR primers comprised 60 Vbeta and 13 Jbeta primers. The assay was immunoSEQ multiplex PCR, and TCRdb's table has in-frame clones only and misses some. Among approximately 170,000 clones listed, around 81% were seen once. Overall study results and limits: Later analysis found that TCR beta chains associated with HLA were more clonally expanded than other, equally common chains. Researchers reported from a later analysis that most CMV-associated TCR beta chains appeared HLA-restricted. It was approximately 150 TCR beta chains that were listed as cytomegalovirus-associated. Published work reported that the classifier diagnosed cytomegalovirus status with high specificity and sensitivity.

A word on this clone: Its antigen is not identified.

Germline V gene sequence: CDR1 LNHDA, CDR2 SQIVND (reference sequence). With 4 bases removed from V and 1 base from J, the gap between germline ends came to 19 bases. The CDR3 is made up of 17 amino acids. Sequences were obtained from PBMCs. The origin of this receptor is a man aged 40-49 years in good health and CMV-seronegative. This chain uses TRBV19 with TRBJ1-1, with a weak D call TRBD1 (5 bases). CDR3 sequence reads: CASSTVGGAAENTEAFF. CDR3 DNA sequence: TGTGCCAGTAGTACGGTAGGAGGGGCCGCCGAGAACACTGAAGCTTTCTTT.